This T cell receptor (beta chain) was sequenced for a study of Ad26.COV2.S vaccination and SARS-CoV-2 variants. The treatment: some 20 received Ad26.COV2.S at low or high dose, single or two shots; five or six received placebo; per-sample allocation not given. Following the first vaccine or placebo injection, samples were taken on day 63. This table comes from immunoSEQ multiplex PCR, and its TCRdb copy is limited to in-frame clones, with some not included. The sample holds roughly 400,000 clones, about 88% seen once. V shed 8 bases and J 0 bases; nucleotides not matched to a gene: 4. The CDR3 is 14 residues long. Germline CDR1 and CDR2: KGHDR and SFDVKD.

This chain connects TRBV24-1 to TRBJ2-7; 9 bases line up with TRBD2. This clonotype was obtained from a person between 18 and 65 years old who received the Ad26.COV2.S COVID-19 vaccine or a placebo. Sample: peripheral blood, taken in a trial of Ad26.COV2.S vaccine versus placebo. The CDR3: CATMRGGGSYEQYF. The CDR3 DNA follows: TGTGCCACCATGCGGGGGGGTGGCTCCTACGAGCAGTACTTC.